These 7 T cell receptor beta chains were all obtained from the same sample, sequenced in a study of long-term antiretroviral therapy in people with HIV. It was version v3.0 of the immunoSEQ assay that was run at survey level. Assay used: immunoSEQ multiplex PCR; TCRdb lists only in-frame clones, some missing. The data show some 30,000 clones, 87% seen once. The sample was unsorted PBMCs, taken 1.1 years after starting antiretroviral therapy. All receptors come from a man aged 18 to 29 with HIV.

V and J are TRBV18 and TRBJ2-1; 10 bases line up with TRBD2. This CDR3 contains 15 residues. The V gene's germline CDR1 is KGHSH and CDR2 LQKENI. Losses at the gene ends were 3 bases for V and 8 bases for J; bases not matched to a gene: 7. The CDR3 DNA reads as TGTGCCAGCTCACCGGGACTAGCGCTTACCGATGAGCAGTTCTTC. Protein: CASSPGLALTDEQFF.

CDR3 in amino acids: CASSLFREAKNIQYF. The CDR3 DNA sequence: TGTGCCAGCAGCTTATTCAGGGAAGCCAAAAACATTCAGTACTTC. The chain has TRBV7-9 and TRBJ2-4; possible D gene TRBD1, 5 bases. V lost 2 bases and J 0 bases, leaving 8 bases between the germline ends. The CDR3 loop spans 15 amino acids. Germline V gene sequence: CDR1 SEHNR, CDR2 FQNEAQ (reference sequence).

This rearrangement joins TRBV11-2 to TRBJ2-1, with a possible D match to TRBD1 (5 bases). The V end was cut by 5 bases, the J end by 12 bases, with 23 bases between. The germline V gene encodes CDR1 SGHAT and CDR2 FQNNGV. The CDR3 contains 15 residues. DNA of the CDR3: TGTGCCAGCAGCCCTCAGGGTGGCGCCACACATGTGCAGTTCTTC. Amino acid sequence: CASSPQGGATHVQFF.

The sample holds one count of this clone. The genes are TRBV19 and TRBJ2-7; TRBD1 matches 9 bases. V dropped 6 bases and J dropped 2; count of bases not matched to a gene: 8. Germline CDR1 is LNHDA and CDR2 is SQIVND (reference sequence). This CDR3 is built from 15 residues. The CDR3 region has the DNA TGTGCCAGTAGATGGGGGACAGGGATCACCTACGAGCAGTACTTC. Translating gives CASRWGTGITYEQYF.

This chain joins TRBV7-2 and TRBJ1-2; possible D gene TRBD1, 6 bases. From germline, CDR1 is SGHTA and CDR2 FQGNSA. V lost 5 bases and J lost 4, with 11 bases in between. The CDR3 is 13 amino acids. DNA of the CDR3: TGTGCCAGCAGCGAGGGACACCCCTATGGCTACACCTTC. Amino acid sequence: CASSEGHPYGYTF. The whole variable domain, filled in from reference TRBV7-2 and TRBJ1-2, reads GAGVSQSPSNKVTEKGKDVELRCDPISGHTALYWYRQSLGQGLEFLIYFQGNSAPDKSGLPSDRFSAERTGGSVSTLTIQRTQQEDSAVYLCASSEGHPYGYTFGSGTRLTVV.

The chain recombines TRBV6-6 with TRBJ1-5; 7 bases map to TRBD1. Trimming at V came to 6 bases and at J to 3 bases, leaving 5 bases not matched to a gene. The germline CDR1 and CDR2 sequences are MNHNY and SVGAGI (reference sequence). The CDR3 runs 14 residues. CDR3 loop: CASSLQGNNQPQHF. The CDR3 bases are TGTGCCAGCAGCTTACAGGGGAACAATCAGCCCCAGCATTTT.

This clone appeared once. The V gene is TRBV7-9, the J gene TRBJ1-1; D uncertain. The CDR3 extends over 12 amino acids. Between the trimmed V and J ends, which lost 5 bases and 11 bases, there was a span of 15 bases. In germline, CDR1 is SEHNR, CDR2 FQNEAQ (reference sequence). The CDR3 DNA reads TGTGCCAGCAGCATATCGCCTTCCGAGGCTTTCTTT. Its protein is CASSISPSEAFF.